This T cell receptor (beta chain) emerged from a study of cytomegalovirus exposure and HLA in healthy donors. With 3 bases removed from V and 7 bases from J, the gap between germline ends came to 7 bases. CDR1 KGHSH and CDR2 LQKENI come from the germline V gene. The CDR3 loop spans 11 amino acids. A multiplex PCR was run with 60 Vbeta primers and 13 Jbeta primers. Profiled with immunoSEQ multiplex PCR; TCRdb holds only in-frame clones, not every one. The table lists 200,000 to 300,000 clones, roughly 80% of them singletons. The TCR was taken from a woman aged 40-49 years in good health and CMV-seropositive. This chain connects TRBV18 to TRBJ2-7; D uncertain. The sequenced sample was PBMCs. As DNA, the CDR3 is TGTGCCAGCTCACCTTCCCTTGAGCAGTACTTC. Translation gives CASSPSLEQYF.